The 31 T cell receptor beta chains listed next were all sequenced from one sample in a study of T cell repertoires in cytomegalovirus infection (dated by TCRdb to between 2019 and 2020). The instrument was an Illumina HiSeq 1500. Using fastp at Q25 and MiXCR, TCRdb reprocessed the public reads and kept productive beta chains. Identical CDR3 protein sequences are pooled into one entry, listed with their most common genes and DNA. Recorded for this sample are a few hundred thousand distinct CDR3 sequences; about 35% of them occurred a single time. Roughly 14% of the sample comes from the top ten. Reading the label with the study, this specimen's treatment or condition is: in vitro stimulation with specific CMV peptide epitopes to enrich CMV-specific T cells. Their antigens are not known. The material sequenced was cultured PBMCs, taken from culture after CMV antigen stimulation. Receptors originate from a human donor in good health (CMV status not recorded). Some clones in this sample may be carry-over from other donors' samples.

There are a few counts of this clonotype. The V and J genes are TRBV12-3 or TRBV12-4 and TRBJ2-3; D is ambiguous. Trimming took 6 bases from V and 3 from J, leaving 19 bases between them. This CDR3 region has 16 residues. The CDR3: CASRFGSTVSTDTQYF. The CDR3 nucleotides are TGTGCCAGCAGGTTCGGGTCCACAGTCAGTACAGATACGCAGTATTTT.

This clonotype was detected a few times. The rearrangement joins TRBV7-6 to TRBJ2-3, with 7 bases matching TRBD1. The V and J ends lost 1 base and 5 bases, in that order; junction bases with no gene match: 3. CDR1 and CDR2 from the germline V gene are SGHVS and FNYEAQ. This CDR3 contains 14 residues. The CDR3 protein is CASSLVRGIDTQYF. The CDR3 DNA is TGTGCCAGCAGCTTAGTCAGGGGGATAGATACGCAGTATTTT.

The DNA for the CDR3 is TGTGCCAGCAGCTTACCCCCTAACTATGGCTACACCTTC. Residues: CASSLPPNYGYTF. This rearrangement joins TRBV7-8 to TRBJ1-2; no firm D call. Deletions cut 2 bases from V and 0 bases from J, with 4 bases between. Germline V lookup: CDR1 SGHVS, CDR2 FQNEAQ. The CDR3 is 13 amino acids.

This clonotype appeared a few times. In DNA form, the CDR3 reads TGTGCCAGCAGTTCTTTCCGGGACAGGGAAGGATTGCCGCTAGCTGAAGCTTTCTTT. It is translated as CASSSFRDREGLPLAEAFF. The chain recombines TRBV25-1 with TRBJ1-1; 9 nucleotides align to TRBD1. CDR1 and CDR2 (germline): MGHDK, SYGVNS. Germline trimming cut 5 bases from V and 6 bases from J; bases unmatched to any gene: 22. This CDR3 has 19 amino acids.

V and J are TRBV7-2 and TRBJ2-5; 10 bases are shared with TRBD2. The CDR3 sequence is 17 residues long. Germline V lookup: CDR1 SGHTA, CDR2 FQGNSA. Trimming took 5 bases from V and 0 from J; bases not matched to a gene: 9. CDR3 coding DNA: TGTGCCAGCAGCGCACGACTAGCGGGCAGAAACCAAGAGACCCAGTACTTC. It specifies CASSARLAGRNQETQYF.

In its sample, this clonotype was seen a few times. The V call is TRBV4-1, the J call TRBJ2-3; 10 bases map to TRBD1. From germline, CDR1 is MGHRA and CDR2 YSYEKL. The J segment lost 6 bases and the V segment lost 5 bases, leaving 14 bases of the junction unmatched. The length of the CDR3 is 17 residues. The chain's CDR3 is CASSFPRQGANGDTQYF. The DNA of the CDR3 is TGCGCCAGCAGCTTCCCGAGACAGGGGGCAAACGGGGATACGCAGTATTTT.

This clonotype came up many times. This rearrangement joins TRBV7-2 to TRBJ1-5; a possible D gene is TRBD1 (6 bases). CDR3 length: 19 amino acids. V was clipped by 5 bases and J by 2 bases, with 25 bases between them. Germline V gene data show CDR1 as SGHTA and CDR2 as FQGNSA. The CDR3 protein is CASSNGQLRELFGNQPQHF. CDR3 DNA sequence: TGTGCCAGCAGCAACGGACAGCTACGTGAACTATTTGGCAATCAGCCCCAGCATTTT.

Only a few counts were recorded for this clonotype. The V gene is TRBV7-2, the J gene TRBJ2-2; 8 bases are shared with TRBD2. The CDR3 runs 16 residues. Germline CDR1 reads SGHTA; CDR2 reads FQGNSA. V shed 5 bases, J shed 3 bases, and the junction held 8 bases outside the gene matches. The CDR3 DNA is TGTGCCAGCAGCACTCCGACTAGCGCCGACACCGGGGAGCTGTTTTTT. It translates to CASSTPTSADTGELFF.

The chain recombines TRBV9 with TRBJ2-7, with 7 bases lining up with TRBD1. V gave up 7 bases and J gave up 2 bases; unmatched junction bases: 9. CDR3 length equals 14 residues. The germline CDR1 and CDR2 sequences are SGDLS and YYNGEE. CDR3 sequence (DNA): TGTGCCAGCTCCCGGGACAGTCTGGCCTACGAGCAGTACTTC. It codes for CASSRDSLAYEQYF.

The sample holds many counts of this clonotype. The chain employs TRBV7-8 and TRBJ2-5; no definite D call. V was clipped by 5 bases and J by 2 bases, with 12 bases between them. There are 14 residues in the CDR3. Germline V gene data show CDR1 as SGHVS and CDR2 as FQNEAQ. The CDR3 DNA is TGTGCCAGCAGCGAAGGGATAAGGCAAGAGACCCAGTACTTC. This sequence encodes CASSEGIRQETQYF. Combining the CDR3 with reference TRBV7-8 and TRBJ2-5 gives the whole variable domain GAGVSQSPRYKVAKRGQDVALRCDPISGHVSLFWYQQALGQGPEFLTYFQNEAQLDKSGLPSDRFFAERPEGSVSTLKIQRTQQEDSAVYLCASSEGIRQETQYFGPGTRLLVL.

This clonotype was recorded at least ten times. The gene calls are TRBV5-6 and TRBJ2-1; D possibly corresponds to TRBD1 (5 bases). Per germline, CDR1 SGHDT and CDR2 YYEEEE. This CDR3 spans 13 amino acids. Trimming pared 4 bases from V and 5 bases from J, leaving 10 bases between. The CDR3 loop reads CASSQDSDNEQFF. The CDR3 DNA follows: TGTGCCAGCAGCCAAGACAGTGACAATGAGCAGTTCTTC.

CDR3 in amino acids: CASSTRTNSYNEQFF. The CDR3 DNA is TGTGCCAGCAGCACACGGACTAACTCCTACAATGAGCAGTTCTTC. V usage is TRBV9 and J usage is TRBJ2-1, with a possible D match to TRBD2 (6 bases). Germline CDR1 SGDLS, CDR2 YYNGEE. Trimming left V 4 bases short and J 0 bases short, with 11 bases between. This CDR3 has 15 amino acids. Using reference TRBV9 and TRBJ2-1 for the parts outside the CDR3, the full variable domain is DSGVTQTPKHLITATGQRVTLRCSPRSGDLSVYWYQQSLDQGLQFLIQYYNGEERAKGNILERFSAQQFPDLHSELNLSSLELGDSALYFCASSTRTNSYNEQFFGPGTRLTVL.

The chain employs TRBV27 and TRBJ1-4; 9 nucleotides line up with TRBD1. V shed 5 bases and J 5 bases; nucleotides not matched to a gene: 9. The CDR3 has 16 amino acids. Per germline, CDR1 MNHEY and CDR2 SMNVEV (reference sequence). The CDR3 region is CASSPRDREGNEKLFF. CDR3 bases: TGTGCCAGCAGTCCCAGGGACAGGGAGGGGAATGAAAAACTGTTTTTT.

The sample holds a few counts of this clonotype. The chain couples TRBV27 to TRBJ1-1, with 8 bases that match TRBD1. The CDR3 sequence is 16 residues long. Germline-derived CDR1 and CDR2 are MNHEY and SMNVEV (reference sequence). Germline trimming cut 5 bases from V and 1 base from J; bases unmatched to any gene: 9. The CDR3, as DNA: TGTGCCAGCAGTCCCGCAGGGGGCGGGAGGAACACTGAAGCTTTCTTT. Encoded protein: CASSPAGGGRNTEAFF.

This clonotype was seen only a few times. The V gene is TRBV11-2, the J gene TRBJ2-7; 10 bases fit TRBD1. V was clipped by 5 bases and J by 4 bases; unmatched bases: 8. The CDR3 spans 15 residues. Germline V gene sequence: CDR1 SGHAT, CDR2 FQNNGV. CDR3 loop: CASSPFGTGVYEQYV. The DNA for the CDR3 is TGTGCCAGCAGCCCCTTTGGGACAGGGGTTTACGAGCAGTACGTC.

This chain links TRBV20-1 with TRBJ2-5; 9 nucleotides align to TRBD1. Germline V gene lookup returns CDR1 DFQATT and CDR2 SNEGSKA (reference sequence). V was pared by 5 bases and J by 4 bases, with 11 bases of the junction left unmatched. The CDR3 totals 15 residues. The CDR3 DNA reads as TGCAGTGCTGATATGGGACAGGGAAATCGAGAGACCCAGTACTTC. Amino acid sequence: CSADMGQGNRETQYF.

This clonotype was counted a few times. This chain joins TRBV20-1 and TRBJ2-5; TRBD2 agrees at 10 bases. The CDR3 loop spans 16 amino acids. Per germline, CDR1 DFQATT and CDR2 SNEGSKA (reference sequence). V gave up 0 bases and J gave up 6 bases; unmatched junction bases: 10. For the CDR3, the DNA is TGCAGTGCTAGAGATCACACTAGCGGGATCGGAAAGACCCAGTACTTC. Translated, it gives CSARDHTSGIGKTQYF.

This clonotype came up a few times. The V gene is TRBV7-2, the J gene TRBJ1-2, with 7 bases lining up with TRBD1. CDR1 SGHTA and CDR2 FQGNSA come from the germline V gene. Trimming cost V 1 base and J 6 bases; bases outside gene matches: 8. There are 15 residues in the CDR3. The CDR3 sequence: CASSLGQGFLDGYTF. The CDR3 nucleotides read TGTGCCAGCAGCTTAGGACAGGGATTCCTCGATGGCTACACCTTC.

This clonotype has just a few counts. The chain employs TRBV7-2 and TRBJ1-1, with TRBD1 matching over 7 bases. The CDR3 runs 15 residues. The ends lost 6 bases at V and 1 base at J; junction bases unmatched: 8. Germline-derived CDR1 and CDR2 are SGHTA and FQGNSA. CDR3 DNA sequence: TGTGCCAGCAGGTATTCCGGGACAGCGAACACTGAAGCTTTCTTT. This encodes CASRYSGTANTEAFF.

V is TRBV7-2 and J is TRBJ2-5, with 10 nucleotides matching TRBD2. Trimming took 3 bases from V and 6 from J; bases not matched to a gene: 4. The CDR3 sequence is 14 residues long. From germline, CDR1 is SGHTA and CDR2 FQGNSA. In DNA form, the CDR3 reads TGTGCCAGCAGCTTGGCTAGCGGGAGTAAGACCCAGTACTTC. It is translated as CASSLASGSKTQYF.

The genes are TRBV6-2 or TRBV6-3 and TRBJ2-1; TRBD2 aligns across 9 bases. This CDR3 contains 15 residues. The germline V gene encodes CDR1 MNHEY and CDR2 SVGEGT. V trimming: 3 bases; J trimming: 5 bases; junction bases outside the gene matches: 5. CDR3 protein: CASSYGTSTNNEQFF. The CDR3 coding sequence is TGTGCCAGCAGTTATGGGACTAGCACTAACAATGAGCAGTTCTTC.

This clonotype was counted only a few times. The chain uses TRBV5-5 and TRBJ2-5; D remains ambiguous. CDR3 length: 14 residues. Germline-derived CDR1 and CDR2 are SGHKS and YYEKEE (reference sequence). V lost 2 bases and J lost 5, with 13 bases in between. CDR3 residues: CASSFGVALETQYF. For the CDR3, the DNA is TGTGCCAGCAGCTTCGGAGTCGCTCTGGAGACCCAGTACTTC.

The chain's CDR3 is CSARDSLHSTEAFF. The CDR3 DNA reads as TGCAGTGCTAGAGATAGTTTACACTCCACTGAAGCTTTCTTT. The chain recombines TRBV20-1 with TRBJ1-1, with D unresolved. Germline V gives CDR1 DFQATT, CDR2 SNEGSKA (reference sequence). CDR3 length: 14 residues. V was pared by 0 bases and J by 4 bases, with 12 bases between.

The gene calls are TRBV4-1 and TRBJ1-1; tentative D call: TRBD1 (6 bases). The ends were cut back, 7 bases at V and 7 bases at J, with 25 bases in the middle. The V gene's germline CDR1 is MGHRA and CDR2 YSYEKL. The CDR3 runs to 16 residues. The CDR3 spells CASTEGRGGRGGEAFF. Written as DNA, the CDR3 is TGCGCCAGCACCGAGGGAAGGGGCGGTCGAGGGGGTGAAGCTTTCTTT.

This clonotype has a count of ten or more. CDR3 DNA sequence: TGTGCCAGCAGCTTAGACCCCGCCTACGAGCAGTACTTC. Translation gives CASSLDPAYEQYF. The chain has TRBV7-2 and TRBJ2-7; no firm D call. Looked up from germline, CDR1 is SGHTA and CDR2 is FQGNSA. With 1 base removed from V and 2 bases from J, the gap between germline ends came to 6 bases. This CDR3 is built from 13 residues.

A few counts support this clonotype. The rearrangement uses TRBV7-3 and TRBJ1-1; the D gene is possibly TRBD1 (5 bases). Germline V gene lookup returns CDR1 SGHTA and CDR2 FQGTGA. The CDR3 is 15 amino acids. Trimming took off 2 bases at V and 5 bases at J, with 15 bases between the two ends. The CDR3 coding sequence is TGTGCCAGCAGCTTATGGGGGGGGTGGGGTACTGAAGCTTTCTTT. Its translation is CASSLWGGWGTEAFF.

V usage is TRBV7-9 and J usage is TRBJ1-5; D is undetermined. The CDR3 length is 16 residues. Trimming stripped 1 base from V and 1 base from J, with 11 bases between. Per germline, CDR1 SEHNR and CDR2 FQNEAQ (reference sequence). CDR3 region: CASSLDGESSNQPQHF. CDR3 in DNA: TGTGCCAGCAGCTTAGACGGGGAATCGAGCAATCAGCCCCAGCATTTT.

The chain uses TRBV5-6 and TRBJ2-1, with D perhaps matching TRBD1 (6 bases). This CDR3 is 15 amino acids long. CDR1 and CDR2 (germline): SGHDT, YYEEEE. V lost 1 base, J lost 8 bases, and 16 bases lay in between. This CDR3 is CASSLFGGAGDEQFF. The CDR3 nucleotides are TGTGCCAGCAGCTTGTTTGGGGGCGCGGGCGATGAGCAGTTCTTC.

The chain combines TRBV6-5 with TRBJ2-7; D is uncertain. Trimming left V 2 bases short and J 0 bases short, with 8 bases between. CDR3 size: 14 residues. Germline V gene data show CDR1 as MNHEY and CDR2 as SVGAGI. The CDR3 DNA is TGTGCCAGCAGTTACGGCTATAGCTCCTACGAGCAGTACTTC. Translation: CASSYGYSSYEQYF.

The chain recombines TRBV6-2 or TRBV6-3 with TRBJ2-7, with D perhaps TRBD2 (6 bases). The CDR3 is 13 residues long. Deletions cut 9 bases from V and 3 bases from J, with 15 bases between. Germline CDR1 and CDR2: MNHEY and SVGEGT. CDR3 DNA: TGTGCCAGTCGGACGGGAGTCTTCTACGAGCAGTACTTC. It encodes CASRTGVFYEQYF.

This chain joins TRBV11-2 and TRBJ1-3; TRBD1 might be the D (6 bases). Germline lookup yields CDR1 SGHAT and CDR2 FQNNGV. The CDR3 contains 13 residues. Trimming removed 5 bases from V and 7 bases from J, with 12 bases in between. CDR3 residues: CASSSRDKNTIYF. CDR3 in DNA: TGTGCCAGCAGCAGCCGGGACAAGAACACCATATATTTT.